These 2 T cell receptor beta chains came from one sample sequenced in a study of metastatic and nonmetastatic thyroid tumors. TCRdb redid the clone calls on the PCR reads using MiXCR. Of more than 90,000 clones listed, over 9.5% are singletons. All patients were treatment-naive before thyroid surgery. Sequencing was carried out using blood. These TCRs come from a female donor with papillary thyroid cancer or a benign thyroid nodule (not recorded which). Some clones in this sample may be carry-over from other donors' samples.

CDR3 coding DNA: TGTGCCTGGAGATTGGGGACAGCCCCGAACACTGAAGCTTTCTTT. Encoded protein: CAWRLGTAPNTEAFF. The genes are TRBV30 and TRBJ1-1; the match to TRBD1 covers 7 bases. The germline V gene encodes CDR1 GTSNPN and CDR2 SVGIG (reference sequence). This CDR3 comprises 15 residues. V shed 3 bases and J 1 base; nucleotides not matched to a gene: 8.

This clone has a count of ten or more. The chain joins TRBV6-1 to TRBJ2-2; TRBD2 matches 10 bases. V dropped 5 bases and J dropped 5; count of bases not matched to a gene: 5. The germline gives CDR1 MNHNS, CDR2 SASEGT. The CDR3 covers 15 residues. CDR3 amino acids: CASSTLAGTTGELFF. CDR3 DNA: TGTGCCAGCAGTACACTAGCGGGGACGACCGGGGAGCTGTTTTTT.